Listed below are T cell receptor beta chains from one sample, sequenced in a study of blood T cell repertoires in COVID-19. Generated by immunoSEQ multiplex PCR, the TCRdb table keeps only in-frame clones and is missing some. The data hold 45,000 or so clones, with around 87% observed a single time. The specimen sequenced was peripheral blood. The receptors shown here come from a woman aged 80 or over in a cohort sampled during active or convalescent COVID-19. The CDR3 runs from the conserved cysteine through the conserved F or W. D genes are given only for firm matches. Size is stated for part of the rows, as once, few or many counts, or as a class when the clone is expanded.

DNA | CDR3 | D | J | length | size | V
TGCGCCAGCAGTGAGTCCGGGACTAGCGGCCCAGATACGCAGTATTTT | CASSESGTSGPDTQYF | TRBD2 | TRBJ2-3 | 16 | once | TRBV10-1
TGTGCCAGCAGCGCGGGACTACGAAACACCGGGGAGCTGTTTTTT | CASSAGLRNTGELFF | TRBD2 | TRBJ2-2 | 15 | NA | TRBV9
TGTGCCTGGAGTGTTGGTCAGGGTAATTCACCCCTCCACTTT | CAWSVGQGNSPLHF | NA | TRBJ1-6 | 14 | once | TRBV30
TGTGCCAGCAGCTTATACAGTAACTACGAGCAGTACTTC | CASSLYSNYEQYF | NA | TRBJ2-7 | 13 | NA | TRBV11-3
TGTGCCAGCAGCTCACCCAAGGGACAGCATACGCAGTATTTT | CASSSPKGQHTQYF | TRBD1 | TRBJ2-3 | 14 | NA | TRBV7-2
TGTGCCAGCACCCGAAGGAGGCAGGCGGAAGCAACTAATGAAAAACTGTTTTTT | CASTRRRQAEATNEKLFF | NA | TRBJ1-4 | 18 | NA | TRBV2
TGCGCCAGCAGCCCGCTGGGGCAGGGGAATGAAAAACTGTTTTTT | CASSPLGQGNEKLFF | NA | TRBJ1-4 | 15 | NA | TRBV5-1
TGCAGTGCTGCCCCGAGTGTCGAGCAGTACTTC | CSAAPSVEQYF | NA | TRBJ2-7 | 11 | NA | TRBV20-1
TGTGCCAGCAGCCGGGACAGGGTTTCAGAGACCCAGTACTTC | CASSRDRVSETQYF | TRBD1 | TRBJ2-5 | 14 | NA | TRBV2
TGTGCCAGCAGCGACAGGACCGTGAATCAGCCCCAGCATTTT | CASSDRTVNQPQHF | NA | TRBJ1-5 | 14 | NA | TRBV7-2
TGTGCCAGCAGCTTGACTAGCGGGTACAATGAGCAGTTCTTC | CASSLTSGYNEQFF | TRBD2 | TRBJ2-1 | 14 | NA | TRBV7-8
TGTGCCAGCAGCTTAGCCCAGGTCTATGGCTACACCTTC | CASSLAQVYGYTF | NA | TRBJ1-2 | 13 | NA | TRBV7-8
TGTGCCAGCGGACGGGACAGGGGGCTTAGCAATCAGCCCCAGCATTTT | CASGRDRGLSNQPQHF | TRBD1 | TRBJ1-5 | 16 | NA | TRBV11-3
TGTGCCAGCAGCTTAATTAGCGGGGGCACAGATACGCAGTATTTT | CASSLISGGTDTQYF | TRBD2 | TRBJ2-3 | 15 | NA | TRBV11-3
TGTGCCAGCGCTCGGGACACTGAAGCTTTCTTT | CASARDTEAFF | NA | TRBJ1-1 | 11 | NA | TRBV9
TGTGCCAGCAAAAGCGGGGGGGCCGAGGAGACCCAGTACTTC | CASKSGGAEETQYF | TRBD2 | TRBJ2-5 | 14 | NA | TRBV2
TGTGCCAGCAGCGTTAGCGGGGGAAGCTCCTACGAGCAGTACTTC | CASSVSGGSSYEQYF | TRBD2 | TRBJ2-7 | 15 | NA | TRBV9
TGTGCCTGGAGTGTAGGGGCGACCGGAAACACCATATATTTT | CAWSVGATGNTIYF | NA | TRBJ1-3 | 14 | NA | TRBV30
TGCGCCAGCAGCTTCCGGCCGGGGGAGACCCAGTACTTC | CASSFRPGETQYF | NA | TRBJ2-5 | 13 | NA | TRBV5-1
TGTGCCAGCAGCCTGGGACAGGCAAATCAGCCCCAGCATTTT | CASSLGQANQPQHF | TRBD1 | TRBJ1-5 | 14 | once | TRBV3-1/TRBV3-2
TGTGCCAGCAGCCCCTATCCGAACTATGGCTACACCTTC | CASSPYPNYGYTF | NA | TRBJ1-2 | 13 | NA | TRBV7-3
TGTGCCAGCAGCTCGACAGGGAAAGAGACCCAGTACTTC | CASSSTGKETQYF | TRBD1 | TRBJ2-5 | 13 | NA | TRBV7-2
TGTGCCAGCAGCTCAGTAGGACAGGGGGCTCAGGTCTATGGCTACACCTTC | CASSSVGQGAQVYGYTF | TRBD1 | TRBJ1-2 | 17 | NA | TRBV5-6
TGTGCCAGCAGTTACGAAACAGGGGCCAACACCGGGGAGCTGTTTTTT | CASSYETGANTGELFF | TRBD1 | TRBJ2-2 | 16 | NA | TRBV6-5
TGTGCCAGCAGTTTAGTAGGGGGTAAGGGTGAAAAACTGTTTTTT | CASSLVGGKGEKLFF | NA | TRBJ1-4 | 15 | NA | TRBV27
TGTGCCAGCAGCAATTTGGCGGGAGGACGAGACTACGAGCAGTACTTC | CASSNLAGGRDYEQYF | TRBD2 | TRBJ2-7 | 16 | NA | TRBV7-9
TGTGCCAGCAGTTCATGGACTAGCGGGAGTCAAGAGACCCAGTACTTC | CASSSWTSGSQETQYF | TRBD2 | TRBJ2-5 | 16 | NA | TRBV6-2/TRBV6-3
TGTGCCAGCAGCTTATACGCTAAGCCCTACGAGCAGTACTTC | CASSLYAKPYEQYF | NA | TRBJ2-7 | 14 | NA | TRBV11-3
TGTGCCAGCAGCGTAGCGGCTGAGGTCCAAATCGGCGGGCAGTACTTC | CASSVAAEVQIGGQYF | NA | TRBJ2-7 | 16 | NA | TRBV9
TGTGCCATCAGCCGACAGGGCGACAATCAGCCCCAGCATTTT | CAISRQGDNQPQHF | TRBD1 | TRBJ1-5 | 14 | NA | TRBV10-3
TGTGCCAGCAGCTTAGCTGGAGCGGGGGCAACAGATACGCAGTATTTT | CASSLAGAGATDTQYF | TRBD2 | TRBJ2-3 | 16 | NA | TRBV7-2
TGTGCCAGCAGCACCGGGACTAGCGGGGGCGGGGAGCTGTTTTTT | CASSTGTSGGGELFF | TRBD2 | TRBJ2-2 | 15 | NA | TRBV5-4
TGTGCCAGCAGCTCCTCCCAAGAGACCCAGTACTTC | CASSSSQETQYF | NA | TRBJ2-5 | 12 | NA | TRBV11-3
TGTGCCAGCAGCGTCGCCAGTGGGGCCCCCTACGAGCAGTACTTC | CASSVASGAPYEQYF | NA | TRBJ2-7 | 15 | few | TRBV7-3
TGTGCCAGCAGCGTAGTGGCGGACTACAATGAGCAGTTCTTC | CASSVVADYNEQFF | NA | TRBJ2-1 | 14 | NA | TRBV9